A selection of T cell receptor beta chains follows, all from one sample in a study of blood T cell repertoires in COVID-19. The table came from immunoSEQ multiplex PCR; TCRdb's copy has only in-frame clones and leaves some out. In the table there are 200,000 to 250,000 clones, around 83% of which are singletons. Sequenced input: peripheral blood. The receptors come from a man in his forties or fifties with active or convalescent COVID-19. The CDR3 runs from the conserved cysteine through the conserved F or W. The D gene is left open where the match is weak. Not every row has a clone size; where given, it reads once, few, many or a size class.

j_call	clone_size	v_call	d_call	cdr3_aa	cdr3_nt
TRBJ2-1	NA	TRBV7-6	TRBD2	CASSSLAVRGDEQFF	TGTGCCAGCAGCTCCTTAGCGGTTCGGGGGGACGAGCAGTTCTTC
TRBJ1-2	NA	TRBV6-5	NA	CASTAGFNYGYTF	TGTGCCAGCACCGCAGGCTTTAACTATGGCTACACCTTC
TRBJ1-2	NA	TRBV9	NA	CASSSRGDLRYHGYTF	TGTGCCAGCAGCTCAAGAGGCGACCTCAGATACCATGGCTACACCTTC
TRBJ1-1	NA	TRBV9	TRBD1	CASSGPGQTMVPEAFF	TGTGCCAGCAGCGGCCCGGGACAGACGATGGTTCCTGAAGCTTTCTTT
TRBJ1-6	NA	TRBV6-1	NA	CASSRDINSPLHF	TGTGCCAGCAGCCGGGACATCAATTCACCCCTCCACTTT
TRBJ2-1	NA	TRBV15	NA	CATSRDDSEGSGGAYNEQFF	TGTGCCACCAGCAGAGATGATAGTGAGGGTTCGGGCGGAGCCTACAATGAGCAGTTCTTC
TRBJ1-6	NA	TRBV27	TRBD1	CASGERGLNNSPLHF	TGTGCCAGCGGAGAAAGGGGGCTTAATAATTCACCCCTCCACTTT
TRBJ2-7	NA	TRBV19	TRBD1	CASSLGQRLGVSYEQYF	TGTGCCAGTAGCCTGGGACAGCGGCTGGGAGTTTCCTACGAGCAGTACTTC
TRBJ1-4	NA	TRBV6-6	NA	CASKLRTNEKLFF	TGTGCCAGCAAACTTCGGACTAATGAAAAACTGTTTTTT
TRBJ1-5	NA	TRBV7-2	NA	CASSQQAGLSNQPQHF	TGTGCCAGCAGCCAGCAGGCGGGTCTTAGCAATCAGCCCCAGCATTTT
TRBJ2-7	NA	TRBV18	TRBD1	CASSPQQTGGSYEQYF	TGTGCCAGCTCACCTCAACAGACAGGGGGTAGCTACGAGCAGTACTTC
TRBJ2-2	NA	TRBV7-9	NA	CASSPRTENTGELFF	TGTGCCAGCAGCCCCAGGACAGAGAACACCGGGGAGCTGTTTTTT
TRBJ1-4	NA	TRBV30	NA	CAWSVIRNEKLFF	TGTGCCTGGAGTGTAATCAGGAACGAAAAACTGTTTTTT
TRBJ2-3	NA	TRBV7-2	TRBD2	CASSLDGGSADTQYF	TGTGCCAGCAGCCTGGATGGCGGGAGTGCAGATACGCAGTATTTT
TRBJ1-5	NA	TRBV28	NA	CASSLTDFNQPQHF	TGTGCCAGCAGTTTAACAGATTTCAATCAGCCCCAGCATTTT
TRBJ2-7	NA	TRBV28	NA	CASSGARGGPTYEQYF	TGTGCCAGCAGTGGGGCCCGGGGAGGCCCCACCTACGAGCAGTACTTC
TRBJ2-7	once	TRBV10-2	TRBD1	CASIRGTGVYEQYF	TGCGCCAGCATCCGAGGGACAGGGGTGTACGAGCAGTACTTC
TRBJ1-5	NA	TRBV24-1	TRBD1	CATSGQGAAQHF	TGTGCCACCAGTGGACAGGGGGCAGCCCAGCATTTT
TRBJ1-2	few	TRBV27	NA	CASSPLPLRGTYGYTF	TGTGCCAGCAGTCCCCTACCCCTCCGCGGCACCTATGGCTACACCTTC
TRBJ2-5	NA	TRBV2	NA	CASKKGAGLGEETQYF	TGTGCCAGCAAAAAGGGAGCGGGTTTGGGAGAAGAGACCCAGTACTTC
TRBJ1-6	NA	TRBV2	NA	CASSVFAGSNSPLHF	TGTGCCAGCAGTGTTTTCGCAGGGTCTAATTCACCCCTCCACTTT
TRBJ2-7	NA	TRBV7-2	TRBD1	CASSVTGGLSYEQYF	TGTGCCAGCAGCGTTACAGGGGGTTTGTCCTACGAGCAGTACTTC
TRBJ1-5	NA	TRBV6-5	NA	CASSNSVYQPQHF	TGTGCCAGCAGTAACAGTGTATATCAGCCCCAGCATTTT
TRBJ2-1	NA	TRBV27	NA	CASSTPTGVSYNEQFF	TGTGCCAGCAGCACGCCGACGGGGGTCTCCTACAATGAGCAGTTCTTC
TRBJ2-1	few	TRBV7-2	TRBD2	CASSPQAGWASNEQFF	TGTGCCAGCAGTCCCCAAGCGGGGTGGGCGTCAAATGAGCAGTTCTTC
TRBJ2-5	NA	TRBV5-1	TRBD2	CASSLSGTSGGYGQETQYF	TGCGCCAGCAGCTTGTCCGGGACTAGCGGGGGATATGGCCAAGAGACCCAGTACTTC
TRBJ2-2	many	TRBV3-1/TRBV3-2	NA	CASSLLSGELFF	TGTGCCAGCAGCCTCCTATCCGGGGAGCTGTTTTTT
TRBJ1-5	NA	TRBV10-3	NA	CAISEVAGRGNQPQHF	TGTGCCATCAGTGAAGTGGCAGGGAGGGGCAATCAGCCCCAGCATTTT
TRBJ1-3	NA	TRBV2	NA	CASSRESRSGNTIYF	TGTGCCAGCAGCCGGGAGTCAAGGTCGGGAAACACCATATATTTT
TRBJ1-5	few	TRBV28	TRBD1	CASSLGTGGWSNQPQHF	TGTGCCAGCAGTTTGGGAACAGGGGGATGGAGCAATCAGCCCCAGCATTTT
TRBJ2-5	NA	TRBV5-1	TRBD1	CASSIPGQQETQYF	TGCGCCAGCAGCATACCGGGACAGCAAGAGACCCAGTACTTC
TRBJ2-7	NA	TRBV28	TRBD1	CASSSGGSSSYEQYF	TGTGCCAGCAGTTCAGGGGGCTCGAGCTCCTACGAGCAGTACTTC
TRBJ1-2	once	TRBV19	NA	CASQGTNYGYTF	TGTGCCAGCCAGGGGACAAACTATGGCTACACCTTC
TRBJ1-4	NA	TRBV7-9	TRBD1	CASSQTGTANEKLFF	TGTGCCAGCAGCCAAACCGGGACAGCTAATGAAAAACTGTTTTTT
TRBJ2-3	NA	TRBV9	TRBD1	CASSDPQGSLTDTQYF	TGTGCCAGCAGCGACCCACAGGGGTCCCTCACAGATACGCAGTATTTT
TRBJ1-2	NA	TRBV28	NA	CASSDRTDNYGYTF	TGTGCCAGCAGCGACCGGACAGACAACTATGGCTACACCTTC
TRBJ1-4	NA	TRBV4-1	TRBD1	CASSQVSLRDRVNEKLFF	TGCGCCAGCAGCCAAGTCAGCCTCCGGGACAGAGTTAATGAAAAACTGTTTTTT
TRBJ1-2	NA	TRBV30	NA	CAWSEGEDYGYTF	TGTGCCTGGAGCGAAGGAGAGGACTATGGCTACACCTTC
TRBJ2-2	NA	TRBV28	TRBD1	CATISPGTGRTGELFF	TGTGCCACCATAAGCCCCGGGACAGGGCGGACCGGGGAGCTGTTTTTT
TRBJ2-5	NA	TRBV15	NA	CATSRDSLQETQYF	TGTGCCACCAGCAGGGACAGCCTCCAAGAGACCCAGTACTTC
TRBJ1-6	NA	TRBV10-3	NA	CAITKDIRDYNSPLHF	TGTGCCATCACCAAGGACATCCGAGACTATAATTCACCCCTCCACTTT
TRBJ1-5	NA	TRBV6-6	NA	CASSHGGLGQPQHF	TGTGCCAGCAGTCATGGTGGCCTAGGTCAGCCCCAGCATTTT
TRBJ2-6	once	TRBV7-9	NA	CASSFLGLSGANVLTF	TGTGCCAGCAGCTTTTTGGGGCTCTCTGGGGCCAACGTCCTGACTTTC
TRBJ2-7	NA	TRBV4-1	TRBD2	CASSQVLAGTYEQYF	TGCGCCAGCAGCCAAGTACTAGCGGGGACCTACGAGCAGTACTTC
TRBJ1-3	NA	TRBV18	TRBD1	CASSLQGSSGNTIYF	TGTGCCAGCTCACTACAGGGGAGCTCTGGAAACACCATATATTTT
TRBJ2-1	NA	TRBV15	NA	CATSRGGANNEQFF	TGTGCCACCAGCAGAGGAGGAGCAAACAATGAGCAGTTCTTC
TRBJ2-3	NA	TRBV6-2/TRBV6-3	TRBD2	CASSQRGGARDTQYF	TGTGCCAGCAGCCAACGGGGGGGGGCCAGAGATACGCAGTATTTT
TRBJ1-4	NA	TRBV27	TRBD1	CASSPLTGEKLFF	TGTGCCAGCAGTCCATTGACAGGGGAAAAACTGTTTTTT
TRBJ1-2	NA	TRBV13	TRBD1	CASSLGQGGYGYTF	TGTGCCAGCAGCTTAGGACAGGGGGGCTATGGCTACACCTTC
TRBJ1-5	NA	TRBV19	NA	CASSIRRELAQPQHF	TGTGCCAGTAGTATCCGCAGGGAATTGGCTCAGCCCCAGCATTTT
TRBJ1-2	NA	TRBV28	NA	CASGDGGGNKGYTF	TGTGCCAGCGGGGATGGTGGGGGGAACAAGGGCTACACCTTC
TRBJ2-7	NA	TRBV7-9	NA	CASSLAAGLSYEQYF	TGTGCCAGCAGCTTAGCCGCAGGGCTCTCCTACGAGCAGTACTTC
TRBJ1-4	NA	TRBV19	TRBD1	CASRWTGGFNEKLFF	TGTGCCAGTAGATGGACAGGGGGCTTTAATGAAAAACTGTTTTTT
TRBJ2-5	NA	TRBV7-2	TRBD2	CASSLGGTTQETQYF	TGTGCCAGCAGCTTAGGCGGGACTACCCAAGAGACCCAGTACTTC
TRBJ2-1	NA	TRBV18	TRBD1	CASSLTRQGSHNEQFF	TGTGCCAGCTCACTGACTCGACAGGGGAGCCACAATGAGCAGTTCTTC
TRBJ2-5	NA	TRBV11-2	NA	CASSLSGEETQYF	TGTGCCAGCAGCTTGTCAGGGGAAGAGACCCAGTACTTC
TRBJ1-2	few	TRBV2	NA	CASSARGTLYGYTF	TGTGCCAGCAGTGCCCGGGGGACTCTCTATGGCTACACCTTC
TRBJ2-3	NA	TRBV7-8	TRBD1	CASSLAGQAGDTQYF	TGTGCCAGCAGCTTAGCGGGACAGGCAGGGGATACGCAGTATTTT
TRBJ2-5	NA	TRBV24-1	NA	CATSDGELETQYF	TGTGCCACCAGTGATGGGGAGCTGGAGACCCAGTACTTC